This TCR beta chain stems from a study of control samples from healthy donors and cancer patients. Method: immunoSEQ multiplex PCR; TCRdb's copy keeps in-frame clones and lacks some. This sample has over 100,000 clones, with 75% to 90% found just once. The sequence was obtained from a woman in her fifties or sixties in good health. The sample comprised blood.

This CDR3 reads CAISGQRNQPQHF. CDR3 bases: TGTGCCATATCGGGACAGCGCAATCAGCCCCAGCATTTT. This chain connects TRBV10-3 to TRBJ1-5; the match to TRBD1 covers 7 bases. Looked up from germline, CDR1 is ENHRY and CDR2 is SYGVKD. This CDR3 has 13 amino acids. J was trimmed by 2 bases and V by 9 bases; bases with no gene match: 4.